These 11 T cell receptor beta chains originate from one sample sequenced in a study of radiation and T cells in renal cell carcinoma. Regarding time point: blood 2 weeks post-SBRT. Treatment noted: 15 Gy SBRT to primary tumor, nephrectomy 4 weeks later. Repertoires were generated with immunoSEQ multiplex PCR, while TCRdb's copy carries only in-frame clones and drops some. The table shows roughly 150,000 clones, with about 91% occurring only once. Sequencing was performed on blood, taken from a patient whose treatment included radiotherapy and nephrectomy. These receptors were collected from a woman in her 50s with renal cell carcinoma.

The rearrangement joins TRBV7-3 to TRBJ2-7; D is unclear. Trimming left V 1 base short and J 5 bases short, with 15 bases between. Per germline, CDR1 SGHTA and CDR2 FQGTGA. This CDR3 contains 15 residues. This chain's CDR3 is CASSLRVGELHEQYF. DNA for the CDR3: TGTGCCAGCAGCTTAAGGGTCGGCGAGCTCCACGAGCAGTACTTC.

J is TRBJ1-2 and V is TRBV28; weak D call: TRBD1 (6 bases). There are 12 residues in the CDR3. Germline loops: CDR1 MDHEN, CDR2 SYDVKM. The V gene lost 1 base and the J gene lost 8 bases, with 8 bases spanning the gap. CDR3 DNA sequence: TGTGCCAGCAGTTTATTGGGGGCAGGCTACACCTTC. It yields the protein CASSLLGAGYTF.

This rearrangement joins TRBV19 to TRBJ1-6; D is ambiguous. Per the germline V gene, CDR1 is LNHDA and CDR2 is SQIVND (reference sequence). V gave up 6 bases and J gave up 7 bases, with 10 bases separating them. This CDR3 has 13 residues. The CDR3 nucleotides are TGTGCCAGTAGAGGACGACCCAATTCACCCCTCCACTTT. Its translation is CASRGRPNSPLHF.

The CDR3 loop reads CASSLAGWRGEQYF. In DNA, the CDR3 is TGTGCCAGCAGCTTAGCGGGTTGGCGGGGTGAGCAGTACTTC. This rearrangement joins TRBV7-9 to TRBJ2-7; the D gene is possibly TRBD2 (6 bases). The CDR3 is made up of 14 amino acids. V lost 0 bases to trimming and J lost 7 bases, with 13 bases between them. The germline CDR1 and CDR2 sequences are SEHNR and FQNEAQ (reference sequence). Combining the CDR3 with reference TRBV7-9 and TRBJ2-7 gives the whole variable domain DTGVSQNPRHKITKRGQNVTFRCDPISEHNRLYWYRQTLGQGPEFLTYFQNEAQLEKSRLLSDRFSAERPKGSFSTLEIQRTEQGDSAMYLCASSLAGWRGEQYFGPGTRLTVT.

The CDR3 bases are TGTGCCAGCAGCTACAGGGGCCAAGTTAAACCGTTTGAAGCTTTCTTT. Translating it yields CASSYRGQVKPFEAFF. This chain uses TRBV7-2 with TRBJ1-1; the match to TRBD1 covers 7 bases. CDR3 length equals 16 residues. The germline V gene encodes CDR1 SGHTA and CDR2 FQGNSA. V lost 4 bases, J lost 7 bases, and 15 bases stayed unmatched. The full variable domain, with the rest looked up from reference TRBV7-2 and TRBJ1-1, is GAGVSQSPSNKVTEKGKDVELRCDPISGHTALYWYRQSLGQGLEFLIYFQGNSAPDKSGLPSDRFSAERTGGSVSTLTIQRTQQEDSAVYLCASSYRGQVKPFEAFFGQGTRLTVV.

The chain has TRBV6-9 and TRBJ1-1; D gene unclear. Germline V gene lookup returns CDR1 MNHGY and CDR2 SVAAGI. V was shortened by 7 bases and J by 3 bases, with 18 bases between the two germline ends. This CDR3 is built from 15 residues. The chain's CDR3 is CASKDHRETYTEAFF. DNA of the CDR3: TGTGCCAGCAAAGACCACCGAGAGACCTACACTGAAGCTTTCTTT.

The chain has TRBV14 and TRBJ2-7, with 8 bases aligning to TRBD1. This CDR3 comprises 14 residues. Germline CDR1 is SGHDN and CDR2 is FVKESK. J gave up 5 bases and V 4 bases, and 7 bases lay outside the gene matches. The CDR3 loop is CASSRTGGVDEQYF. The CDR3 DNA follows: TGTGCCAGCAGCCGCACAGGGGGTGTCGACGAGCAGTACTTC.

The chain links TRBV10-3 to TRBJ2-2; 8 bases are a match to TRBD1. The V and J ends lost 2 bases and 6 bases, in that order; junction bases with no gene match: 8. Germline V gives CDR1 ENHRY, CDR2 SYGVKD. This CDR3 is 16 amino acids long. CDR3 DNA sequence: TGTGCCATCAGTGAGCCTCGGACAGGGACGGCCGGGGAGCTGTTTTTT. Translating gives CAISEPRTGTAGELFF.

The chain joins TRBV7-8 to TRBJ2-7; D is ambiguous. This CDR3 comprises 11 residues. V lost 3 bases and J lost 7, with 7 bases in between. Germline V CDR1 and CDR2: SGHVS, FQNEAQ. CDR3 bases: TGTGCCAGCAGCTTCGGTTGGGAGCAGTACTTC. Protein: CASSFGWEQYF.

Only one count was recorded for this clone. The V gene is TRBV29-1, the J gene TRBJ2-7; D may be TRBD2 (5 bases). Looked up from germline, CDR1 is SQVTM and CDR2 is ANQGSEA. This CDR3 is 14 amino acids long. V lost 6 bases and J 4 bases, leaving 19 bases between the germline ends. The CDR3 here is CSVGEGGPLYEQYF. CDR3 coding DNA: TGCAGCGTGGGCGAGGGTGGGCCATTGTACGAGCAGTACTTC.

V is TRBV6-1 and J is TRBJ2-7; D is possibly TRBD1 or TRBD2 (5 bases each). From germline, CDR1 is MNHNS and CDR2 SASEGT. The CDR3 is 15 amino acids. With 3 bases removed from V and 3 bases from J, the gap between germline ends came to 15 bases. CDR3 DNA: TGTGCCAGCAGTGACCTTGGAGGCAGGGACTACGAGCAGTACTTC. It is translated as CASSDLGGRDYEQYF.